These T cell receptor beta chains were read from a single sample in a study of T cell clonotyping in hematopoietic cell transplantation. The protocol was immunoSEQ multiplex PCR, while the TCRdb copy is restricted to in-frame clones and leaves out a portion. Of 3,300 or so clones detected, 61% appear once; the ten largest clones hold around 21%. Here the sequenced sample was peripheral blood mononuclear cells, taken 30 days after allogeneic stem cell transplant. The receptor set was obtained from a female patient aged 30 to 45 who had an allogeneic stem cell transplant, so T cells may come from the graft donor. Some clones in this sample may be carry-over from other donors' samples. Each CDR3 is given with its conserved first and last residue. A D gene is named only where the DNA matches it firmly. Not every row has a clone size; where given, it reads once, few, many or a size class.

CDR3nt: TGCAGCGTTGAAACTCAAACTAATGAAAAACTATTTTTT; CDR3aa: CSVETQTNEKLFF; len: 13; v_gene: TRBV29-1; d_gene: .; j_gene: TRBJ1-4; abundance: .
CDR3nt: TGTGCCAGCAGCTACCAGGGTAGTGAGTCTGGCTACACCTTC; CDR3aa: CASSYQGSESGYTF; len: 14; v_gene: TRBV5-4; d_gene: .; j_gene: TRBJ1-2; abundance: large
CDR3nt: TGTGCCACCCTAGTTTGGGGGATCTCTGGAAACACCATATATTTT; CDR3aa: CATLVWGISGNTIYF; len: 15; v_gene: TRBV6-5; d_gene: .; j_gene: TRBJ1-3; abundance: .
CDR3nt: TGTGCCAGCAGCTTAGTTCCCCTTGACAGGGTCGATGACACCGGGGAGCTGTTTTTT; CDR3aa: CASSLVPLDRVDDTGELFF; len: 19; v_gene: TRBV7-6; d_gene: TRBD1; j_gene: TRBJ2-2; abundance: .
CDR3nt: TGTGCCAGCAGTGAATGGGACAGGGTCACCGGGGAGCTGTTTTTT; CDR3aa: CASSEWDRVTGELFF; len: 15; v_gene: TRBV6-1; d_gene: TRBD1; j_gene: TRBJ2-2; abundance: few
CDR3nt: TGTGCCTGGACCCCCCCTGGGCAGGGACGAGAAAAACTGTTTTTT; CDR3aa: CAWTPPGQGREKLFF; len: 15; v_gene: TRBV30; d_gene: .; j_gene: TRBJ1-4; abundance: .
CDR3nt: TGCGCCAGCAGCTTGCAGTACAATGAAAAACTGTTTTTT; CDR3aa: CASSLQYNEKLFF; len: 13; v_gene: TRBV5-1; d_gene: .; j_gene: TRBJ1-4; abundance: .
CDR3nt: TGTGCCAGCAGCCCCATAGCTCGGGGGGTTGGTACTGAAGCTTTCTTT; CDR3aa: CASSPIARGVGTEAFF; len: 16; v_gene: TRBV27; d_gene: .; j_gene: TRBJ1-1; abundance: few
CDR3nt: TGTGCCAGCAGTGTGGACTCCTCCTACGAGCAGTACTTC; CDR3aa: CASSVDSSYEQYF; len: 13; v_gene: TRBV2; d_gene: .; j_gene: TRBJ2-7; abundance: .
CDR3nt: TGTGCCAGCAGCCCCGGACCGACAGGGGGGCCTTACGAGCAGTACTTC; CDR3aa: CASSPGPTGGPYEQYF; len: 16; v_gene: TRBV27; d_gene: TRBD1; j_gene: TRBJ2-7; abundance: .
CDR3nt: TGTGCCAGCAGCCCCCTTGGCAGCGCAGTTTATGGCTACACCTTC; CDR3aa: CASSPLGSAVYGYTF; len: 15; v_gene: TRBV4-2; d_gene: .; j_gene: TRBJ1-2; abundance: few
CDR3nt: TGCGCCAGCAGCCCCCAGACAGGGAGGGCTGAAGCTTTCTTT; CDR3aa: CASSPQTGRAEAFF; len: 14; v_gene: TRBV5-1; d_gene: TRBD1; j_gene: TRBJ1-1; abundance: .
CDR3nt: TGTGCCAGCAGCGTAGGCACTAGCGGGGGCCAGTACCAAGAGACCCAGTACTTC; CDR3aa: CASSVGTSGGQYQETQYF; len: 18; v_gene: TRBV9; d_gene: TRBD2; j_gene: TRBJ2-5; abundance: once
CDR3nt: TGTGCCAGCAGTTACGGGACAGTCGGGTACGAGCAGTACTTC; CDR3aa: CASSYGTVGYEQYF; len: 14; v_gene: TRBV6-5; d_gene: TRBD1; j_gene: TRBJ2-7; abundance: .
CDR3nt: TGTGCCAGCAGTGAAGGGACAGGGGGCCTGTCACCCCTCCACTTT; CDR3aa: CASSEGTGGLSPLHF; len: 15; v_gene: TRBV25-1; d_gene: TRBD1; j_gene: TRBJ1-6; abundance: .
CDR3nt: TGCGTCAGCAGCCAATATCCAGATACGCAGTATTTT; CDR3aa: CVSSQYPDTQYF; len: 12; v_gene: TRBV4-1; d_gene: .; j_gene: TRBJ2-3; abundance: .
CDR3nt: TGTGCCTGCTGTAGCACTGAAGCTTTCTTT; CDR3aa: CACCSTEAFF; len: 10; v_gene: TRBV30; d_gene: .; j_gene: TRBJ1-1; abundance: .
CDR3nt: TGCGCCAGCAGCTGGGGACAGGGTTCTGGCTACACCTTC; CDR3aa: CASSWGQGSGYTF; len: 13; v_gene: TRBV5-1; d_gene: TRBD1; j_gene: TRBJ1-2; abundance: .
CDR3nt: TGCAGCGTTGAAGTGGGACAGGCGCCTGGTGGCTACACCTTC; CDR3aa: CSVEVGQAPGGYTF; len: 14; v_gene: TRBV29-1; d_gene: TRBD1; j_gene: TRBJ1-2; abundance: large
CDR3nt: TGTGCCAGCTCCAGGGGGGGGACCTACTACGAGCAGTACTTC; CDR3aa: CASSRGGTYYEQYF; len: 14; v_gene: TRBV7-2; d_gene: .; j_gene: TRBJ2-7; abundance: .
CDR3nt: TGTGCCAGCAGTTTTCGGCCAAGTAGCAATCAGCCCCAGCATTTT; CDR3aa: CASSFRPSSNQPQHF; len: 15; v_gene: TRBV27; d_gene: .; j_gene: TRBJ1-5; abundance: .
CDR3nt: TGCAGCGTTGTCACACAACGGTTTGAAGCTTTCTTT; CDR3aa: CSVVTQRFEAFF; len: 12; v_gene: TRBV29-1; d_gene: .; j_gene: TRBJ1-1; abundance: .
CDR3nt: TGTGCCAGCCGCGAGGGTAACAGGCCCCTTACAGATACGCAGTATTTT; CDR3aa: CASREGNRPLTDTQYF; len: 16; v_gene: TRBV7-9; d_gene: .; j_gene: TRBJ2-3; abundance: .
CDR3nt: TGTGCCAGCAGCCCGGCTAGCGGGGGTTCCTACGAGCAGTACTTC; CDR3aa: CASSPASGGSYEQYF; len: 15; v_gene: TRBV11-2; d_gene: TRBD2; j_gene: TRBJ2-7; abundance: .
CDR3nt: TGTGCCACCAGCAGAGTGAGGTTAGGGGACAATGAGCAGTTCTTC; CDR3aa: CATSRVRLGDNEQFF; len: 15; v_gene: TRBV15; d_gene: .; j_gene: TRBJ2-1; abundance: .
CDR3nt: TGTGCCAGCAGTTACGCCCGGGGGGCCGGGTACGAGCAGTACTTC; CDR3aa: CASSYARGAGYEQYF; len: 15; v_gene: TRBV6-5; d_gene: .; j_gene: TRBJ2-7; abundance: .
CDR3nt: TGTGCCAGCAGCTCCCCCTACGAGCAGTACTTC; CDR3aa: CASSSPYEQYF; len: 11; v_gene: TRBV7-8; d_gene: .; j_gene: TRBJ2-7; abundance: large
CDR3nt: TGCGCCAGCAGTGAAGGAAGTCAGCCCCAGCATTTT; CDR3aa: CASSEGSQPQHF; len: 12; v_gene: TRBV10-1; d_gene: .; j_gene: TRBJ1-5; abundance: medium-sized
CDR3nt: TGTGCCAGCAGCCCCCGGACAGGGCCTTTAAGGGATACGCAGTATTTT; CDR3aa: CASSPRTGPLRDTQYF; len: 16; v_gene: TRBV7-6; d_gene: TRBD1; j_gene: TRBJ2-3; abundance: few
CDR3nt: TGTGCCAGCAGTTTGGGACACCAAGAGACCCAGTACTTC; CDR3aa: CASSLGHQETQYF; len: 13; v_gene: TRBV27; d_gene: .; j_gene: TRBJ2-5; abundance: few
CDR3nt: TGCGCCAGCAGCTTGGCCAGCGCAGACGCTAACTATGGCTACACCTTC; CDR3aa: CASSLASADANYGYTF; len: 16; v_gene: TRBV5-1; d_gene: .; j_gene: TRBJ1-2; abundance: few
CDR3nt: TGTGCCAGCTCACCACAGGACAGTATCTCCGAGCAGTACTTC; CDR3aa: CASSPQDSISEQYF; len: 14; v_gene: TRBV18; d_gene: .; j_gene: TRBJ2-7; abundance: .
CDR3nt: TGTGCCAGCAGTTACCGGGAGAAGGGTAGCAATCAGCCCCAGCATTTT; CDR3aa: CASSYREKGSNQPQHF; len: 16; v_gene: TRBV6-6; d_gene: .; j_gene: TRBJ1-5; abundance: once
CDR3nt: TGTGCCAGCAGCGTAGGGGACATTGCCTACTCTGGAAACACCATATATTTT; CDR3aa: CASSVGDIAYSGNTIYF; len: 17; v_gene: TRBV9; d_gene: .; j_gene: TRBJ1-3; abundance: .
CDR3nt: TGTGCCAGCAGCGGGGCCCTGGGCGGTGGCTACACCTTC; CDR3aa: CASSGALGGGYTF; len: 13; v_gene: TRBV5-4; d_gene: .; j_gene: TRBJ1-2; abundance: .
CDR3nt: TGTGCCAGCAGGGCGGACAGCAATCAGCCCCAGCATTTT; CDR3aa: CASRADSNQPQHF; len: 13; v_gene: TRBV6-5; d_gene: .; j_gene: TRBJ1-5; abundance: few
CDR3nt: TGTGCCAGCAGCCACCCGGGACAGGGGTTGAGGAACACTGAAGCTTTCTTT; CDR3aa: CASSHPGQGLRNTEAFF; len: 17; v_gene: TRBV14; d_gene: TRBD1; j_gene: TRBJ1-1; abundance: .
CDR3nt: TGTGCCTGGATTCCGCAACCTGACTATGGCTACACCTTC; CDR3aa: CAWIPQPDYGYTF; len: 13; v_gene: TRBV30; d_gene: .; j_gene: TRBJ1-2; abundance: few
CDR3nt: TGTGCCTGGAGTATCGGACAGAGCGGGCCCCAGCATTTT; CDR3aa: CAWSIGQSGPQHF; len: 13; v_gene: TRBV30; d_gene: .; j_gene: TRBJ1-5; abundance: .
CDR3nt: TGCAGCGTTTACAGGGAATGGGGCACTGAAGCTTTCTTT; CDR3aa: CSVYREWGTEAFF; len: 13; v_gene: TRBV29-1; d_gene: .; j_gene: TRBJ1-1; abundance: .
CDR3nt: TGTGCTAGTGGACCTTCGACAGGGGTTTACTCCTACGAGCAGTACTTC; CDR3aa: CASGPSTGVYSYEQYF; len: 16; v_gene: TRBV12-5; d_gene: TRBD1; j_gene: TRBJ2-7; abundance: .
CDR3nt: TGTGCCAGCAGTGACCCCCGAGGGGCCACATCCTACGAGCAGTACTTC; CDR3aa: CASSDPRGATSYEQYF; len: 16; v_gene: TRBV25-1; d_gene: .; j_gene: TRBJ2-7; abundance: few
CDR3nt: TGTGCCTGGAGATTGGGCTCTGAAGCTTTCTTT; CDR3aa: CAWRLGSEAFF; len: 11; v_gene: TRBV30; d_gene: .; j_gene: TRBJ1-1; abundance: .
CDR3nt: TGTGCCAGCTCTTGGACGGCGAACACCGGGGAGCTGTTTTTT; CDR3aa: CASSWTANTGELFF; len: 14; v_gene: TRBV5-4; d_gene: .; j_gene: TRBJ2-2; abundance: .
CDR3nt: TGCAGCGTTGAAGATCTGGCCAGCTCTGGGGCCAACGTCCTGACTTTC; CDR3aa: CSVEDLASSGANVLTF; len: 16; v_gene: TRBV29-1; d_gene: .; j_gene: TRBJ2-6; abundance: .
CDR3nt: TGTGCCACCAGCAGATTTGAGGACGAGACCAGCTCCTACAATGAGCAGTTCTTC; CDR3aa: CATSRFEDETSSYNEQFF; len: 18; v_gene: TRBV15; d_gene: .; j_gene: TRBJ2-1; abundance: .
CDR3nt: TGCAGCTCCGCTGAGGGCAATGAGCAGTTCTTC; CDR3aa: CSSAEGNEQFF; len: 11; v_gene: TRBV29-1; d_gene: .; j_gene: TRBJ2-1; abundance: large